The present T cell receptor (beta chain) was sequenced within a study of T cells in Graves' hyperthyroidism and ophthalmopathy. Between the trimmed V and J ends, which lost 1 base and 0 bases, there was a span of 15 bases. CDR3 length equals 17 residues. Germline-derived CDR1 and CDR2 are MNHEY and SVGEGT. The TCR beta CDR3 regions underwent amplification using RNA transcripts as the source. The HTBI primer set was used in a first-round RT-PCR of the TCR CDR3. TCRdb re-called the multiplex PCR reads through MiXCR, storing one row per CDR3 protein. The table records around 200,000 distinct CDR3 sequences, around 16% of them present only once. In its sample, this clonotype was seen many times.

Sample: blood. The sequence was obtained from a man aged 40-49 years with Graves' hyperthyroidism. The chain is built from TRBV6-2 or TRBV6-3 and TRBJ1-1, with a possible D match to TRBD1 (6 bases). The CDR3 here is CASSYWQGNPMNTEAFF. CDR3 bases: TGTGCCAGCAGTTACTGGCAGGGGAACCCTATGAACACTGAAGCTTTCTTT.